A selection of T cell receptor beta chains follows, all from one sample in a study of T cells in tuberculosis. Clones were sequenced by immunoSEQ multiplex PCR, and TCRdb holds only the in-frame ones, with some missing. The data contain roughly 92,000 clones, approximately 90% of them singletons. Material for sequencing was CD1b-GMM tetramer-negative cells sorted from PBMCs. The receptor source for this set is an adult woman with latent tuberculosis. The CDR3 runs from the conserved cysteine through the conserved F or W. Fields, in order: clone size, CDR3 length, J gene, D gene, V gene, CDR3 protein, CDR3 DNA. D genes are given only for firm matches. Size is omitted from some rows. Given values are once, few, many or a class for expanded clones.

size: NA; length: 15; J: TRBJ2-3; D: TRBD2; V: TRBV9; CDR3: CASSPEGLAVDTQYF; DNA: TGTGCCAGCAGCCCCGAGGGGCTAGCGGTAGATACGCAGTATTTT
size: NA; length: 15; J: TRBJ2-7; D: TRBD2; V: TRBV15; CDR3: CATSRELAGGTEQYF; DNA: TGTGCCACCAGCAGAGAACTAGCGGGGGGGACGGAGCAGTACTTC
size: NA; length: 14; J: TRBJ2-1; D: NA; V: TRBV28; CDR3: CASSLSGWLNEQFF; DNA: TGTGCCAGCAGTTTATCGGGTTGGCTCAATGAGCAGTTCTTC
size: once; length: 13; J: TRBJ1-4; D: NA; V: TRBV11-3; CDR3: CASSMGPNEKLFF; DNA: TGTGCCAGCAGCATGGGGCCTAATGAAAAACTGTTTTTT
size: NA; length: 14; J: TRBJ1-1; D: TRBD1; V: TRBV7-9; CDR3: CASSLGQLNAEAFF; DNA: TGTGCCAGCAGCTTGGGACAGCTGAACGCTGAAGCTTTCTTT
size: once; length: 16; J: TRBJ1-3; D: NA; V: TRBV5-1; CDR3: CASSLIGEGQRNTIYF; DNA: TGCGCCAGCAGCTTAATCGGCGAGGGACAACGAAACACCATATATTTT
size: once; length: 18; J: TRBJ2-3; D: TRBD2; V: TRBV7-2; CDR3: CASSLRTSGGSAGDTQYF; DNA: TGTGCCAGCAGCCTTCGGACTAGCGGGGGAAGTGCTGGAGATACGCAGTATTTT
size: NA; length: 17; J: TRBJ1-3; D: TRBD1; V: TRBV5-1; CDR3: CASSAKWTGSSGNTIYF; DNA: TGCGCCAGCAGCGCAAAGTGGACAGGGAGCTCTGGAAACACCATATATTTT
size: NA; length: 15; J: TRBJ1-2; D: NA; V: TRBV4-1; CDR3: CASSQDQTWSYGYTF; DNA: TGCGCCAGCAGCCAAGACCAAACATGGTCCTATGGCTACACCTTC
size: NA; length: 15; J: TRBJ1-3; D: TRBD1; V: TRBV6-5; CDR3: CASSRDRVPGNTIYF; DNA: TGTGCCAGCAGTAGAGACAGGGTACCTGGAAACACCATATATTTT
size: NA; length: 15; J: TRBJ1-2; D: TRBD1; V: TRBV5-4; CDR3: CASRNALDRGLGYTF; DNA: TGTGCCAGCAGAAATGCTCTGGACAGGGGGCTCGGCTACACCTTC
size: once; length: 14; J: TRBJ2-2; D: NA; V: TRBV14; CDR3: CASSPSGYAGELFF; DNA: TGTGCCAGCAGCCCGTCCGGGTACGCCGGGGAGCTGTTTTTT
size: NA; length: 15; J: TRBJ1-6; D: NA; V: TRBV2; CDR3: CASSSDLLRDSPLHF; DNA: TGTGCCAGCAGTTCAGACTTGTTACGGGATTCACCCCTCCACTTT
size: NA; length: 15; J: TRBJ2-2; D: TRBD2; V: TRBV6-4; CDR3: CASSISGGPTGELFF; DNA: TGTGCCAGCAGCATAAGCGGGGGCCCCACCGGGGAGCTGTTTTTT
size: NA; length: 13; J: TRBJ2-5; D: TRBD1; V: TRBV5-8; CDR3: CASRPGGGETQYF; DNA: TGTGCCAGCAGGCCAGGGGGCGGAGAGACCCAGTACTTC
size: NA; length: 16; J: TRBJ1-4; D: NA; V: TRBV11-2; CDR3: CASSLEFGSPGEKLFF; DNA: TGTGCCAGCAGCTTAGAATTCGGATCTCCGGGGGAAAAACTGTTTTTT
size: NA; length: 14; J: TRBJ1-2; D: TRBD1; V: TRBV6-1; CDR3: CASSGTGDSNGYTF; DNA: TGTGCCAGCAGTGGGACAGGGGATTCGAATGGCTACACCTTC
size: NA; length: 16; J: TRBJ1-1; D: NA; V: TRBV5-6; CDR3: CASSSTKGVRRTEAFF; DNA: TGTGCCAGCAGCTCAACGAAGGGGGTCCGGAGGACTGAAGCTTTCTTT
size: NA; length: 12; J: TRBJ1-4; D: NA; V: TRBV30; CDR3: CAWSVRAEGLFF; DNA: TGTGCCTGGAGTGTACGGGCAGAGGGACTGTTTTTT
size: NA; length: 16; J: TRBJ2-2; D: TRBD1; V: TRBV28; CDR3: CASSPRDRGRPGELFF; DNA: TGTGCCAGCAGTCCTAGGGACAGGGGGCGCCCCGGGGAGCTGTTTTTT
size: NA; length: 19; J: TRBJ2-3; D: TRBD2; V: TRBV4-2; CDR3: CASSQDPAPSGGRGDTQYF; DNA: TGTGCCAGCAGCCAAGACCCCGCTCCTAGCGGGGGGCGTGGAGATACGCAGTATTTT
size: NA; length: 14; J: TRBJ1-1; D: TRBD1; V: TRBV4-2; CDR3: CASSHGQGSTEAFF; DNA: TGTGCCAGCAGCCACGGACAGGGTTCCACTGAAGCTTTCTTT
size: NA; length: 15; J: TRBJ1-5; D: NA; V: TRBV9; CDR3: CASSVGGGEDQPQHF; DNA: TGTGCCAGCAGCGTAGGGGGAGGGGAGGATCAGCCCCAGCATTTT
size: NA; length: 14; J: TRBJ2-5; D: TRBD1; V: TRBV19; CDR3: CASRRDSFQETQYF; DNA: TGTGCCAGTAGGAGGGACAGCTTCCAAGAGACCCAGTACTTC
size: NA; length: 18; J: TRBJ1-1; D: NA; V: TRBV21-1; CDR3: CASSKPDSRGRRRTEAFF; DNA: TGTGCCAGCAGCAAACCGGACAGCCGGGGCCGCCGGAGGACTGAAGCTTTCTTT
size: once; length: 14; J: TRBJ1-1; D: NA; V: TRBV30; CDR3: CAWSAGSSGTEAFF; DNA: TGTGCCTGGAGTGCCGGCAGTTCGGGCACTGAAGCTTTCTTT
size: NA; length: 13; J: TRBJ2-1; D: NA; V: TRBV7-9; CDR3: CASSSTQQGLQFF; DNA: TGTGCCAGCAGCTCAACCCAACAGGGATTGCAGTTCTTC
size: NA; length: 16; J: TRBJ2-1; D: TRBD1; V: TRBV6-6; CDR3: CASSGSGQQHYNEQFF; DNA: TGTGCCAGCAGTGGGTCGGGACAGCAACATTACAATGAGCAGTTCTTC
size: NA; length: 18; J: TRBJ1-1; D: NA; V: TRBV7-2; CDR3: CASSLSTGPTSGSTEAFF; DNA: TGTGCCAGCAGCTTATCAACCGGACCCACAAGCGGGAGCACTGAAGCTTTCTTT
size: NA; length: 15; J: TRBJ1-2; D: TRBD1; V: TRBV29-1; CDR3: CSVVEPRQGFYGYTF; DNA: TGCAGCGTTGTTGAACCGAGACAGGGATTCTATGGCTACACCTTC
size: NA; length: 12; J: TRBJ1-1; D: NA; V: TRBV5-6; CDR3: CASSSQNTEAFF; DNA: TGTGCCAGCAGCTCACAGAACACTGAAGCTTTCTTT
size: NA; length: 12; J: TRBJ1-1; D: NA; V: TRBV29-1; CDR3: CSVGGWSTEAFF; DNA: TGCAGCGTAGGGGGTTGGAGCACTGAAGCTTTCTTT
size: once; length: 13; J: TRBJ2-5; D: NA; V: TRBV7-9; CDR3: CASRVRGQETQYF; DNA: TGTGCCAGCAGGGTCAGGGGTCAAGAGACCCAGTACTTC
size: NA; length: 18; J: TRBJ1-2; D: NA; V: TRBV11-2; CDR3: CASSLRPRDSVSNYGYTF; DNA: TGTGCCAGCAGCTTAAGGCCCAGGGATTCGGTATCTAACTATGGCTACACCTTC
size: NA; length: 14; J: TRBJ2-5; D: NA; V: TRBV5-6; CDR3: CASSLDPREETQYF; DNA: TGTGCCAGCAGCTTAGATCCCAGGGAAGAGACCCAGTACTTC
size: NA; length: 16; J: TRBJ1-3; D: NA; V: TRBV4-1; CDR3: CASSQNDRTVGNTIYF; DNA: TGCGCCAGCAGCCAAAACGACAGAACGGTGGGAAACACCATATATTTT
size: NA; length: 15; J: TRBJ2-2; D: NA; V: TRBV19; CDR3: CASSIRGLTTGELFF; DNA: TGTGCCAGTAGTATAAGGGGGTTGACCACCGGGGAGCTGTTTTTT
size: NA; length: 16; J: TRBJ2-5; D: TRBD2; V: TRBV15; CDR3: CATSRGQGGVVETQYF; DNA: TGTGCCACCAGCAGAGGCCAGGGAGGGGTGGTAGAGACCCAGTACTTC
size: once; length: 14; J: TRBJ1-2; D: NA; V: TRBV7-8; CDR3: CASSLVGRGYGYTF; DNA: TGTGCCAGCAGCTTAGTGGGAAGGGGCTATGGCTACACCTTC
size: NA; length: 17; J: TRBJ1-2; D: NA; V: TRBV11-2; CDR3: CASSLVPDRGGPYGYTF; DNA: TGTGCCAGCAGCTTAGTCCCGGATCGGGGGGGGCCCTATGGCTACACCTTC
size: NA; length: 14; J: TRBJ2-5; D: TRBD1; V: TRBV27; CDR3: CASSLGYRGGTQYF; DNA: TGTGCCAGCAGTTTGGGGTACAGGGGTGGGACCCAGTACTTC
size: NA; length: 17; J: TRBJ2-1; D: TRBD2; V: TRBV5-1; CDR3: CASSTNPLAGGFNEQFF; DNA: TGCGCCAGCAGCACAAACCCACTAGCGGGGGGGTTCAATGAGCAGTTCTTC
size: NA; length: 15; J: TRBJ2-1; D: TRBD2; V: TRBV7-3; CDR3: CASSLGAGGYNEQFF; DNA: TGTGCCAGCAGCTTAGGGGCGGGGGGGTACAATGAGCAGTTCTTC